The 15 T cell receptor beta chains below were found in one sample sequenced in a study of T cells in Graves' hyperthyroidism and ophthalmopathy. What was amplified from RNA transcripts were TCR beta CDR3 regions. HTBI primers were used for first-round RT-PCR of the TCR CDR3. TCRdb passed the multiplex PCR reads through MiXCR, listing each CDR3 protein once. The sample holds 550,000 to 650,000 distinct CDR3 sequences; 11% to 15% are singletons and the top ten take 11% to 15%. Specimen: blood. The receptors derive from a woman aged 40 to 49 with Graves' hyperthyroidism.

This clonotype was observed many times. The chain joins TRBV28 to TRBJ1-2, with D possibly being TRBD1 (6 bases). The germline V gene has CDR1 MDHEN and CDR2 SYDVKM. V lost 6 bases and J lost 7, with 18 bases in between. This CDR3 is 14 amino acids long. DNA for the CDR3: TGTGCCAGCAGAAGAGGGGGAGTGTCAGGTGGCTACACCTTC. Protein product: CASRRGGVSGGYTF.

This clonotype occurred many times. This chain's CDR3 is CSVAGLAGVNEQFF. The CDR3 DNA sequence: TGCAGCGTTGCCGGACTAGCGGGAGTCAATGAGCAGTTCTTC. The genes are TRBV29-1 and TRBJ2-1; TRBD2 matches at 13 bases. This CDR3 is 14 amino acids long. V gave up 4 bases and J gave up 6 bases; unmatched junction bases: 3. Per germline, CDR1 SQVTM and CDR2 ANQGSEA.

This clonotype occurred many times. CDR3 sequence: CSARDHRGLWETQYF. The CDR3 nucleotides are TGCAGTGCTAGAGATCACAGGGGGCTATGGGAGACCCAGTACTTC. This chain uses TRBV20-1 with TRBJ2-5; TRBD1 agrees at 9 bases. There are 15 residues in the CDR3. The V segment lost 0 bases and the J segment 5 bases; nucleotides outside the gene matches: 7. Germline values: CDR1 DFQATT, CDR2 SNEGSKA (reference sequence).

This clonotype was seen repeatedly, ten times or more. This chain connects TRBV27 to TRBJ1-1, with TRBD1 matching 7 bases. Looked up from germline, CDR1 is MNHEY and CDR2 is SMNVEV (reference sequence). Germline trimming cut 10 bases from V and 0 bases from J; bases unmatched to any gene: 14. This CDR3 is built from 16 residues. The CDR3 is CATFRDSSFLNTEAFF. CDR3 DNA: TGTGCCACCTTCCGGGACAGCTCCTTCTTGAACACTGAAGCTTTCTTT.

This clonotype was detected many times. In DNA form, the CDR3 reads TGTGCCAGCAGTTCCAGGTCTGGCCGCGATAGCAATCAGCCCCAGCATTTT. Translation: CASSSRSGRDSNQPQHF. The chain carries TRBV28 and TRBJ1-5; D gene ambiguous. Deletions cut 4 bases from V and 0 bases from J, with 16 bases between. Germline assignment: CDR1 MDHEN and CDR2 SYDVKM. The CDR3 length is 17 residues.

This clonotype has at least ten counts. The genes are TRBV20-1 and TRBJ2-2; D is ambiguous. Deletions cut 1 base from V and 6 bases from J, with 9 bases between. The CDR3 sequence is 13 residues long. Germline CDR1 DFQATT, CDR2 SNEGSKA (reference sequence). CDR3 coding DNA: TGCAGTGCTAGAGCTGTTTGGGCCGGGGAGCTGTTTTTT. This codes for CSARAVWAGELFF.

In this sample, this clonotype turned up many times. The genes are TRBV7-9 and TRBJ2-1, with 9 bases that match TRBD2. The length of the CDR3 is 14 residues. Germline-derived CDR1 and CDR2 are SEHNR and FQNEAQ (reference sequence). V shed 7 bases, J shed 4 bases, and the junction held 5 bases outside the gene matches. The CDR3 DNA reads as TGTGCCAGCAATCCTAGCGGGAAATACAATGAGCAGTTCTTC. Translated: CASNPSGKYNEQFF.

This clonotype was seen at least ten times. This chain uses TRBV2 with TRBJ1-1; D not resolved. The germline gives CDR1 SNHLY, CDR2 FYNNEI. There are 13 residues in the CDR3. Trimming pared 2 bases from V and 6 bases from J, leaving 10 bases between. As DNA, the CDR3 is TGTGCCAGCAGTGAAATTTCGATGGCTGAAGCTTTCTTT. Amino acids: CASSEISMAEAFF.

Ten or more counts support this clonotype. This chain joins TRBV28 and TRBJ1-4; D remains ambiguous. Looked up from germline, CDR1 is MDHEN and CDR2 is SYDVKM. This CDR3 spans 11 amino acids. The V gene lost 6 bases and the J gene lost 10 bases, with 9 bases spanning the gap. CDR3 bases: TGTGCCAGCAGCTTCCTCGGAAAACTGTTTTTT. Translated: CASSFLGKLFF.

This clonotype was found a few times. The CDR3 spells CASSSSKGASNQPQHF. CDR3 in DNA: TGTGCCAGCAGTTCCTCGAAGGGGGCAAGCAATCAGCCCCAGCATTTT. V usage is TRBV28 and J usage is TRBJ1-5, with 7 bases lining up with TRBD1. Losses at the gene ends were 4 bases for V and 1 base for J; bases not matched to a gene: 7. Germline lookup yields CDR1 MDHEN and CDR2 SYDVKM. The CDR3 sequence is 16 residues long. The variable domain in full, with the rest retrieved from reference TRBV28 and TRBJ1-5, is DVKVTQSSRYLVKRTGEKVFLECVQDMDHENMFWYRQDPGLGLRLIYFSYDVKMKEKGDIPEGYSVSREKKERFSLILESASTNQTSMYLCASSSSKGASNQPQHFGDGTRLSIL.

This clonotype appeared a few times. The chain uses TRBV19 and TRBJ1-2; tentatively, D is TRBD1 (6 bases). The V gene lost 4 bases and the J gene lost 2 bases, with 11 bases spanning the gap. This CDR3 spans 14 amino acids. Per germline, CDR1 LNHDA and CDR2 SQIVND (reference sequence). In DNA form, the CDR3 reads TGTGCCAGTAGTACGGGACAAGTAAACTATGGCTACACCTTC. Translating it yields CASSTGQVNYGYTF.

This clonotype was counted a few times. CDR3 DNA: TGTGCCAGCAGCGGGAAACAGGGTTCGAACGAGCAGTACTTC. Protein product: CASSGKQGSNEQYF. The gene calls are TRBV9 and TRBJ2-7, with a possible D match to TRBD1 (6 bases). In germline, CDR1 is SGDLS, CDR2 YYNGEE. The V and J ends lost 3 bases and 5 bases respectively, with 15 bases between them. This CDR3 spans 14 amino acids.

Ten or more counts support this clonotype. The chain carries TRBV11-2 and TRBJ2-1, with TRBD2 matching 10 bases. The CDR3 length is 15 residues. V lost 5 bases to trimming and J lost 3 bases; unmatched junction nucleotides: 4. Germline values: CDR1 SGHAT, CDR2 FQNNGV. CDR3 in amino acids: CASSTRTSGYNEQFF. The CDR3 DNA is TGTGCCAGCAGCACAAGGACTAGCGGCTACAATGAGCAGTTCTTC. Using reference TRBV11-2 and TRBJ2-1 for the parts outside the CDR3, the full variable domain is EAGVAQSPRYKIIEKRQSVAFWCNPISGHATLYWYQQILGQGPKLLIQFQNNGVVDDSQLPKDRFSAERLKGVDSTLKIQPAKLEDSAVYLCASSTRTSGYNEQFFGPGTRLTVL.

The chain has TRBV29-1 and TRBJ1-1; TRBD1 might be the D (5 bases). Germline V gene data show CDR1 as SQVTM and CDR2 as ANQGSEA. Trimming pared 6 bases from V and 2 bases from J, leaving 13 bases between. This CDR3 is built from 13 residues. The CDR3 reads CSVLDRKNTEAFF. The CDR3 coding sequence is TGCAGCGTCCTTGACAGAAAAAACACTGAAGCTTTCTTT. The full variable domain, with the rest looked up from reference TRBV29-1 and TRBJ1-1, is SAVISQKPSRDICQRGTSLTIQCQVDSQVTMMFWYRQQPGQSLTLIATANQGSEATYESGFVIDKFPISRPNLTFSTLTVSNMSPEDSSIYLCSVLDRKNTEAFFGQGTRLTVV.

This clonotype was counted only a few times. The chain employs TRBV7-9 and TRBJ2-1; maybe TRBD1 (6 bases). Germline CDR1 reads SEHNR; CDR2 reads FQNEAQ (reference sequence). V was clipped by 8 bases and J by 0 bases, with 11 bases between them. There are 14 residues in the CDR3. CDR3 sequence reads: CASEGVDSYNEQFF. The CDR3 region has the DNA TGTGCCAGCGAGGGGGTAGACTCCTACAATGAGCAGTTCTTC.